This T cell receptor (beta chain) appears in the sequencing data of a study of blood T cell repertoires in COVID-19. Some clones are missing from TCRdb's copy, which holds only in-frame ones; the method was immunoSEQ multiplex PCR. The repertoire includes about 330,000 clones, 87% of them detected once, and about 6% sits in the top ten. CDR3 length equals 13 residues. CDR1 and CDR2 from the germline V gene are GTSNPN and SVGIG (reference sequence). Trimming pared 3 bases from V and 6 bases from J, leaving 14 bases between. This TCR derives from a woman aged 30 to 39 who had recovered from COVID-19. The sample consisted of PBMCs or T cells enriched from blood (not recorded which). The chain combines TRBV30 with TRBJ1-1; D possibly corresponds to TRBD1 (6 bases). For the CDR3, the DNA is TGTGCCTGGAGCCCAGGGGTGAAGCCTGAAGCTTTCTTT. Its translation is CAWSPGVKPEAFF.